Sequencing of this T cell receptor beta chain was carried out in a study of siplizumab effects on memory and regulatory T cells. Per sample, some 93,000 TCR templates were assayed. Sequenced by immunoSEQ multiplex PCR; TCRdb stores in-frame clones only, minus some. In the table there are about 100,000 clones, more than 85% of which are singletons. CDR3 size: 10 residues. From germline, CDR1 is SGDLS and CDR2 YYNGEE. The V end was cut by 7 bases, the J end by 5 bases, with 3 bases between. The chain links TRBV9 to TRBJ1-4; no clear D. The sequencing sample was made of CD4+ T cells sorted from blood. The sequence was obtained from a human donor in good health. Some clones in this sample may be carry-over from other donors' samples. CDR3 amino acids: CASGNEKLFF. The CDR3, as DNA: TGTGCCAGCGGGAATGAAAAACTGTTTTTT. Full variable domain (outside the CDR3, taken from reference TRBV9 and TRBJ1-4): DSGVTQTPKHLITATGQRVTLRCSPRSGDLSVYWYQQSLDQGLQFLIQYYNGEERAKGNILERFSAQQFPDLHSELNLSSLELGDSALYFCASGNEKLFFGSGTQLSVL.